This TCR beta chain was found in a study of graft-versus-host responses after intestinal transplantation. TCRdb's copy holds only in-frame clones and misses some; the assay was immunoSEQ multiplex PCR. The sample consists of about 130,000 clones, 85% to 95% of them appearing once. A remark on this clone: Antigen specificity is unknown.

Germline assignment: CDR1 SGHTA and CDR2 FQGNSA. The CDR3 totals 15 residues. Trimming took off 1 base at V and 7 bases at J, with 17 bases between the two ends. The receptor's source is a human donor who received an intestinal transplant. Sequences were derived from unstimulated CD4+ T cells sorted from spleen or lymph node cells, sampled before intestinal transplant. This chain connects TRBV7-2 to TRBJ2-7; D unclear. The CDR3 coding sequence is TGTGCCAGCAGCTTAGAGGTAGGCACCCGTGGGGAGCAGTACTTC. It translates to CASSLEVGTRGEQYF.